The present TCR beta chain was sequenced within a study of blood T cell repertoires in COVID-19. CDR1 is LNHDA and CDR2 is SQIVND in the germline V gene (reference sequence). The CDR3 runs to 14 residues. The V end was cut by 5 bases, the J end by 2 bases, with 11 bases between. Method: immunoSEQ multiplex PCR; TCRdb's copy keeps in-frame clones and lacks some. In the table there are 100,000 to 150,000 clones, more than 70% of which are singletons. Sequencing was done on a sample of peripheral blood. The gene calls are TRBV19 and TRBJ2-3; perhaps TRBD2 as D (5 bases). This clonotype was obtained from a woman of 80 years or more with acute or convalescent COVID-19. The chain's CDR3 is CASSQPGNTDTQYF. The CDR3 region has the DNA TGTGCCAGTAGTCAACCGGGAAACACAGATACGCAGTATTTT.